A single sample is the source of the 14 T cell receptor beta chains below, sequenced in a study of blood T cells in healthy people across ages. A second PCR of roughly 7 to 11 cycles used a sample-barcoded 5' primer and a J-beta primer mix. In TCRdb, the 5' RACE reads were re-called with MiXCR into one record per CDR3 protein. The data show over a million distinct CDR3 sequences, about 42% seen once. Sequencing input: blood. These receptors all stem from a woman aged 18-35 years in good health.

Details on this clonotype: Just one base apart from a much larger clone, this may be a read error. This chain uses TRBV20-1 with TRBJ1-1; D is possibly TRBD1 (6 bases). The CDR3 sequence is 15 residues long. Germline assignment: CDR1 DFQATT and CDR2 SNEGSKA (reference sequence). Deletions cut 4 bases from V and 4 bases from J, with 19 bases between. The CDR3 DNA follows: TGCAGTGCTACCGGGACAACGAGCATGAGCACTGAAGCTTTCTTT. This codes for CSATGTTSMSTEAFF.

Only a few counts were recorded for this clonotype. The chain joins TRBV6-2 or TRBV6-3 to TRBJ2-3; D not resolved. The V end was cut by 10 bases, the J end by 8 bases, with 13 bases between. Germline assignment: CDR1 MNHEY and CDR2 SVGEGT. The CDR3 consists of 11 residues. CDR3 nucleotide sequence: TGTGCCACCACCTATTATGGTACGCAGTATTTT. It encodes CATTYYGTQYF.

The chain employs TRBV27 and TRBJ2-3; the match to TRBD1 covers 7 bases. This CDR3 spans 15 amino acids. V shed 7 bases, J shed 4 bases, and the junction held 11 bases outside the gene matches. CDR1 and CDR2 (germline): MNHEY, SMNVEV (reference sequence). DNA for the CDR3: TGTGCCAGCAACCTATACGGGCAGGGGGCAGATACGCAGTATTTT. Amino acid sequence: CASNLYGQGADTQYF.

Concerning this clonotype itself: At one end the junction does not follow the germline gene, possibly because of a read error. The chain carries TRBV27 and TRBJ2-7; 9 positions agree with TRBD1. Germline V gene sequence: CDR1 MNHEY, CDR2 SMNVEV (reference sequence). The CDR3 loop spans 14 amino acids. The CDR3 reads CTSSLQGANYEQYF. The CDR3 bases are TGTACCAGCAGTTTACAGGGGGCTAACTACGAGCAGTACTTC.

The rearrangement joins TRBV9 to TRBJ2-3; TRBD2 matches at 7 bases. This CDR3 contains 18 residues. CDR1 is SGDLS and CDR2 is YYNGEE in the germline V gene. Trimming removed 0 bases from V and 2 bases from J; junction bases left unmatched: 12. The CDR3 bases are TGTGCCAGCAGCGTAGCTAGTAGGGCTAGCGGACTCACAGATACGCAGTATTTT. Protein sequence: CASSVASRASGLTDTQYF.

The chain has TRBV2 and TRBJ1-5; D perhaps matches TRBD1 (5 bases). The CDR3 has 14 residues. The germline gives CDR1 SNHLY, CDR2 FYNNEI. V was shortened by 3 bases and J by 7 bases, with 13 bases between the two germline ends. The CDR3 region is CASSDREMGQPQHF. CDR3 nucleotides: TGTGCCAGCAGTGACAGGGAAATGGGGCAGCCCCAGCATTTT.

This clonotype was counted only a few times. The chain employs TRBV6-5 and TRBJ1-2; TRBD1 aligns across 8 bases. This CDR3 is 15 amino acids long. The trim removed 4 bases at V and 8 bases at J, leaving 12 bases unmatched. Germline V lookup: CDR1 MNHEY, CDR2 SVGAGI. CDR3 nucleotides: TGTGCCAGCAGTTCCAGGGACAGGTCCTGGGGGGGCTACACCTTC. This sequence encodes CASSSRDRSWGGYTF.

The chain uses TRBV10-2 and TRBJ2-5, with 13 bases matching TRBD2. This CDR3 has 15 residues. Germline lookup yields CDR1 WSHSY and CDR2 SAAADI. Trimming cost V 3 bases and J 3 bases; bases outside gene matches: 1. The CDR3 DNA follows: TGCGCCAGCAGTGAAACTAGCGGGGGGGAAGAGACCCAGTACTTC. Its translation is CASSETSGGEETQYF.

V is TRBV5-1 and J is TRBJ2-5, with a tentative D call TRBD2 (6 bases). Germline lookup yields CDR1 SGHRS and CDR2 YFSETQ. Trimming cost V 5 bases and J 4 bases, with 9 bases left between them. The length of the CDR3 is 12 residues. CDR3 protein: CASRIGGETQYF. CDR3 coding DNA: TGCGCCAGCAGAATCGGGGGAGAGACCCAGTACTTC.

The chain joins TRBV4-2 to TRBJ2-3; D unclear. V lost 2 bases, J lost 2 bases, and 5 bases lay in between. This CDR3 spans 13 amino acids. CDR1 and CDR2 from the germline V gene are LGHNA and YNFKEQ. The CDR3 loop reads CASSQYPTDTQYF. DNA for the CDR3: TGTGCCAGCAGCCAATATCCCACAGATACGCAGTATTTT.

The chain is built from TRBV4-3 and TRBJ2-1, with TRBD2 identical over 10 bases. J gave up 6 bases and V 0 bases, and 8 bases lay outside the gene matches. The CDR3 totals 17 residues. Germline lookup yields CDR1 LGHNA and CDR2 YSLEER. The DNA for the CDR3 is TGCGCCAGCAGCCAAGAAGACCTAGCGGGAGCCCCCAATGAGCAGTTCTTC. Its protein product is CASSQEDLAGAPNEQFF.

As concerns this clonotype: A much larger clone lies one base from this, so it may be a read error. This chain joins TRBV7-9 and TRBJ2-3, with D perhaps matching TRBD2 (6 bases). Germline V gene lookup returns CDR1 SEHNR and CDR2 FQNEAQ (reference sequence). The CDR3 spans 13 residues. The V and J ends lost 4 bases and 5 bases respectively, with 10 bases between them. CDR3 bases: TGTGCCAGCAGCTCGGCGGGGCGAGATACGCAGTATTTT. This encodes CASSSAGRDTQYF.

The J gene is TRBJ2-3, the V gene TRBV7-2; 9 nucleotides match TRBD1. The J segment lost 8 bases and the V segment lost 5 bases, leaving 17 bases of the junction unmatched. Germline assignment: CDR1 SGHTA and CDR2 FQGNSA. This CDR3 has 17 residues. The chain's CDR3 is CASSPPDRGIAWSTQYF. The DNA of the CDR3 is TGTGCCAGCAGCCCCCCGGACAGGGGAATCGCATGGAGTACGCAGTATTTT.

The J gene is TRBJ2-1, the V gene TRBV27; 8 bases are shared with TRBD2. CDR1 is MNHEY and CDR2 is SMNVEV in the germline V gene (reference sequence). After removal of 8 bases from V and 6 bases from J, the junction contained 6 bases not matched to a gene. The CDR3 has 13 residues. This CDR3 reads CASVPGGGNEQFF. In nucleotides, the CDR3 is TGTGCCAGCGTGCCGGGGGGGGGCAATGAGCAGTTCTTC.